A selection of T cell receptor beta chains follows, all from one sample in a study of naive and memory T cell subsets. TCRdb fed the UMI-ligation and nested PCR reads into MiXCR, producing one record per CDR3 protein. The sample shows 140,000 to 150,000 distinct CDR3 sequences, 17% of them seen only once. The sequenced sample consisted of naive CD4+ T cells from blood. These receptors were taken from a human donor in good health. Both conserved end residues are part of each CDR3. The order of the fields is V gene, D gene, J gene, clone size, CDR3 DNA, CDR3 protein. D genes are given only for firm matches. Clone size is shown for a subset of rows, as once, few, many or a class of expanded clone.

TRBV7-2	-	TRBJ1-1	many	TGTGCCAGCAGCCCACATTCTAACACTGAAGCTTTCTTT	CASSPHSNTEAFF
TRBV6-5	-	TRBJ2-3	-	TGTGCCAGCAGTTACGACCTACTAGAGAGCACAGATACGCAGTATTTT	CASSYDLLESTDTQYF
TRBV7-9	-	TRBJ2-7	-	TGTGCCAGCAGCGCTGCCGGGGCCCGCTACTACGAGCAGTACTTC	CASSAAGARYYEQYF
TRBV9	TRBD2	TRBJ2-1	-	TGTGCCAGCAGCGTTGGCGGGAGGGCCGTTTACAATGAGCAGTTCTTC	CASSVGGRAVYNEQFF
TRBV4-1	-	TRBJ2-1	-	TGCGCCAGCAGCCAAGATCGGGTGGGGGAGCAGTTCTTC	CASSQDRVGEQFF
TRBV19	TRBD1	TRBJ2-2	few	TGTGCCAGTACCGGGACAGACGCGAACACCGGGGAGCTGTTTTTT	CASTGTDANTGELFF
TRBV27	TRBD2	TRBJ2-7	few	TGTGCCAGCAATCGGGGGGGGCCTTCCTACGAGCAGTACTTC	CASNRGGPSYEQYF
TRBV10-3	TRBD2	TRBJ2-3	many	TGTGCCATTCGAGCGGGACTGAGCACAGATACGCAGTATTTT	CAIRAGLSTDTQYF
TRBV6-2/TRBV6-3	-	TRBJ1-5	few	TGTGCCAGCAGTGACCCCGGCCAGCCCCAGCATTTT	CASSDPGQPQHF
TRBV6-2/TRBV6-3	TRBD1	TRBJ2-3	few	TGTGCCAGCAGTAAGACAGGGGGGACAGATACGCAGTATTTT	CASSKTGGTDTQYF
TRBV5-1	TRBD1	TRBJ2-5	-	TGCGCCAGCAGCGGGGGACAGGGGGGAGAGACCCAGTACTTC	CASSGGQGGETQYF
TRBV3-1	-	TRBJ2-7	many	TGTGCCAGCAGCCACGCAGTGACGGGGTCCGAGCAGTACTTC	CASSHAVTGSEQYF
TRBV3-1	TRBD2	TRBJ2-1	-	TGTGCCAGCAGCCAAGCGGGACTAGCGGGAGGGAATGAGCAGTTCTTC	CASSQAGLAGGNEQFF
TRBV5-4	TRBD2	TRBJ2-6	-	TGTGCCAGCAGCTTGGGGGGGACTAGCGGGGGACCTGGGGCCAACGTCCTGACTTTC	CASSLGGTSGGPGANVLTF
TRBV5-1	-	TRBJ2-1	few	TGCGCCAGCAGCTTGGAACAGGCTTACAATGAGCAGTTCTTC	CASSLEQAYNEQFF
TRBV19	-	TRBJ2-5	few	TGTGCCAGTTCTCAGCGACCCCTCGGTGAGACCCAGTACTTC	CASSQRPLGETQYF
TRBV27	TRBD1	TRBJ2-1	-	TGTGCCAGCAGCCCGGGACAGGGGGCCTATGAGCAGTTCTTC	CASSPGQGAYEQFF
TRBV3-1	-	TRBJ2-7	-	TGTGCCAGCAGCCCCGGTTCGCAAGGGGCGGCCTACGAGCAGTACTTC	CASSPGSQGAAYEQYF
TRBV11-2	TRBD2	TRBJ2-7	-	TGTGCCAGCAGCTTAAGTTTAGCGGGGCTGGCCGGGGAGCAGTACTTC	CASSLSLAGLAGEQYF
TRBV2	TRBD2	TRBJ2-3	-	TGTGCCAGCAGTGTGGAGCGGGAGGTTGCAGATACGCAGTATTTT	CASSVEREVADTQYF
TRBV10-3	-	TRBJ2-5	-	TGTGCCATCCGAGGGTCCAGAGAAGAGATCCAGTACTTC	CAIRGSREEIQYF
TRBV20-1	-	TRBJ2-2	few	TGCAGTGCTCCTGAAGCGACTCGAGACACCGGGGAGCTGTTTTTT	CSAPEATRDTGELFF
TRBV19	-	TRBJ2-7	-	TGTGCCAGTAGTCCGTCAATAGCCGTTGAGCAGTACTTC	CASSPSIAVEQYF
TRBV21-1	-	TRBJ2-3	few	TGTGCCAGCAGCAAATCTAGCGGCACAGATACGCAGTATTTT	CASSKSSGTDTQYF
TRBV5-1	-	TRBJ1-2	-	TGCGCCAGCAGCATTCCGCTTGACACCGCTGGCTACACCTTC	CASSIPLDTAGYTF
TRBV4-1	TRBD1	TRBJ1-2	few	TGCGCCAGCAGCCAGGATTCGGGACAGGGACAGGGCTACACCTTC	CASSQDSGQGQGYTF
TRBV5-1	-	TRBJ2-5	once	TGCGCCAGCAGCTTGGTCAGAAAAGAGACCCAGTACTTC	CASSLVRKETQYF
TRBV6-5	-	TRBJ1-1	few	TGTGCCAGTACTAATAGGGGGGGCACTGAAGCTTTCTTT	CASTNRGGTEAFF
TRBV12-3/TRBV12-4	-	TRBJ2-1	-	TGTGCCAGCAGTTCCCTGACAGACAGGAGCTCCTACAATGAGCAGTTCTTC	CASSSLTDRSSYNEQFF
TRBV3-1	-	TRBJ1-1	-	TGTGCCAGCAGCGACCCCGGGTACACTGAAGCTTTCTTT	CASSDPGYTEAFF
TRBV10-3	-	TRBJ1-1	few	TGTGCCATCAGTGGGCAGCTCACTGAAGCTTTCTTT	CAISGQLTEAFF
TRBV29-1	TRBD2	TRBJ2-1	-	TGCAGCGTTGGAGGGCTAGCGGGAGGAGGTGAGCTGTTCTTC	CSVGGLAGGGELFF
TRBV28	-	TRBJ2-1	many	TGTGCCAGCAGTCCGCTGCGGGGCCACTACAATGAGCAGTTCTTC	CASSPLRGHYNEQFF
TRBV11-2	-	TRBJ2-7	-	TGTGCCAGCAGCCCCGGGGGAGCGGGACAATCCTACGAGCAGTACTTC	CASSPGGAGQSYEQYF
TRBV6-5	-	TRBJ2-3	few	TGTGCCAGCAGTTACGGGGCGGGAACGTTAACAGATACGCAGTATTTT	CASSYGAGTLTDTQYF
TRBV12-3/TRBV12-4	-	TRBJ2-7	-	TGTGCCAGCAGTACTGCAGGGGATTTCTCCTACGAGCAGTACTTC	CASSTAGDFSYEQYF
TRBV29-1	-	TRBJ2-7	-	TGCAGCGTTGGTCTGGGGAAAGGTTACGAGCAGTACTTC	CSVGLGKGYEQYF
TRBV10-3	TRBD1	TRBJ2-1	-	TGTGCCGTGGCCCCCGGGACAGCTAACAATGAGCAGTTCTTC	CAVAPGTANNEQFF
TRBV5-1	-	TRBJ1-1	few	TGCGCCAGCAGCTTGGAACAGGGCCAGAACACTGAAGCTTTCTTT	CASSLEQGQNTEAFF
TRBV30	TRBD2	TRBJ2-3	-	TGTGCCTGGAGTGGGGGCGGGAGTGCAGATACGCAGTATTTT	CAWSGGGSADTQYF
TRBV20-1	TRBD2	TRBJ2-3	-	TGCAGTGCGCCGACTAGCGGGAGAGGAGATACGCAGTATTTT	CSAPTSGRGDTQYF
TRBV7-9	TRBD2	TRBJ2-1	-	TGTGCCAGCAGTGGACAGGGTCTTGGGACTAGCGGGACCTCCGAATACAATGAGCAGTTCTTC	CASSGQGLGTSGTSEYNEQFF
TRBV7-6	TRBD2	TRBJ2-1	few	TGTGCCAGCAGCTATAGGTCCACTAGCGGGATATCCTACAATGAGCAGTTCTTC	CASSYRSTSGISYNEQFF
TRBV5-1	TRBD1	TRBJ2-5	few	TGCGCCAGCCAAGGACAGGGGCAGACCCAGTACTTC	CASQGQGQTQYF
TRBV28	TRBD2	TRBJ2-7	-	TGTGCCAGCCGGACTAGCGGGATGTACGCGCAGTACTTC	CASRTSGMYAQYF
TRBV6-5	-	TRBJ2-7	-	TGTGCCAGCGGGGTCAGGGCAGATTACGAGCAGTACTTC	CASGVRADYEQYF
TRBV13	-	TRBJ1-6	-	TGTGCCAGCAGCCTCCACACCGCACGGCGAATCCACTTT	CASSLHTARRIHF
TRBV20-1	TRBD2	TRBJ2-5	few	TGCAGTGGAACCCGGGAGGTTTTACTAGAGACCCAGTACTTC	CSGTREVLLETQYF
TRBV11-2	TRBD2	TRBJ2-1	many	TGTGCCAGCAGCTTTTTAAGTGGACTAGCGGGGGGCAATGAGCAGTTCTTC	CASSFLSGLAGGNEQFF
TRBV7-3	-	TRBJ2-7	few	TGTGCCAGCAGCTCTCCGGGACGGAACATCTACGAGCAGTACTTC	CASSSPGRNIYEQYF
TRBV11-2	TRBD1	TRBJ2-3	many	TGTGCCAGCAGCTCCGGGGACAGGGTGAGCACAGATACGCAGTATTTT	CASSSGDRVSTDTQYF
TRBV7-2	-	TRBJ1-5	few	TGTGCCAGCAGCGAGGACCCTGATCAGCCCCAGCATTTT	CASSEDPDQPQHF
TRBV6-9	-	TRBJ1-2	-	TGTGCCAGCAGTTACTTCTGGAGGGGCGTCTATGGCTACACCTTC	CASSYFWRGVYGYTF
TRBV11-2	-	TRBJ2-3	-	TGTGCCAGCAGCTTGGGGGGGGGACAGATCACAGATACGCAGTATTTT	CASSLGGGQITDTQYF
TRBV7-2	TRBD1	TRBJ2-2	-	TGTGCCAGCAGCTTAGGGGGACAGGGTCCGGCCGGGGAGCTGTTTTTT	CASSLGGQGPAGELFF
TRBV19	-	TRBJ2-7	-	TGTGCCAGTAGTATAGGCGGGGGCATCTCCTACGAGCAGTACTTC	CASSIGGGISYEQYF
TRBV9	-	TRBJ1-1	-	TGTGCCAGCAGCGCTACGATGGGAACTGAAGCTTTCTTT	CASSATMGTEAFF
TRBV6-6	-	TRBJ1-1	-	TGTGCCAGCAGTTACGGCGTACACGGCGCCATGAACACTGAAGCTTTCTTT	CASSYGVHGAMNTEAFF
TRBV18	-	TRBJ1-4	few	TGTGCCAGCTCACCCCAACAGAATGAAAAACTGTTTTTT	CASSPQQNEKLFF